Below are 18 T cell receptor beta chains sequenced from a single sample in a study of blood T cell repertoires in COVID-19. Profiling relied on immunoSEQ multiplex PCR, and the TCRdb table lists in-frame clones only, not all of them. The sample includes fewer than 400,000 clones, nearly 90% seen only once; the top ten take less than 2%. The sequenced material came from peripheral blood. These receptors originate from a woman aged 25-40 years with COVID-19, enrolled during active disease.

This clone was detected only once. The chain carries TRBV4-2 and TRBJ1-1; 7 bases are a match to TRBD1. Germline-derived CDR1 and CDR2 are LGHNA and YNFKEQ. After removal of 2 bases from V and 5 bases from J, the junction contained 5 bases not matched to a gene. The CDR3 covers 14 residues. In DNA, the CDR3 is TGTGCCAGCAGCCAACCAACAGGGGCAACTGAAGCTTTCTTT. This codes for CASSQPTGATEAFF.

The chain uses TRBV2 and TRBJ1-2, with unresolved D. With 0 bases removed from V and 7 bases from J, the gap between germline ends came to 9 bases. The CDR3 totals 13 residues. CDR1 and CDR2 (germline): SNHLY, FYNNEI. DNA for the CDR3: TGTGCCAGCAGTGAAGCTGTCAGTTCTGGCTACACCTTC. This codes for CASSEAVSSGYTF. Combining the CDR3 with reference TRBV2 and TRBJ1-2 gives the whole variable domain EPEVTQTPSHQVTQMGQEVILRCVPISNHLYFYWYRQILGQKVEFLVSFYNNEISEKSEIFDDQFSVERPDGSNFTLKIRSTKLEDSAMYFCASSEAVSSGYTFGSGTRLTVV.

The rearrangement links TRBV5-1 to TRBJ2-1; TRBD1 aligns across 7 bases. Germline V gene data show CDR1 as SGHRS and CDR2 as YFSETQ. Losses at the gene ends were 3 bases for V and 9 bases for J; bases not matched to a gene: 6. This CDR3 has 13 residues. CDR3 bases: TGCGCCAGCAGCTCCTACAGGGGCACTGAGCAGTTCTTC. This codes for CASSSYRGTEQFF.

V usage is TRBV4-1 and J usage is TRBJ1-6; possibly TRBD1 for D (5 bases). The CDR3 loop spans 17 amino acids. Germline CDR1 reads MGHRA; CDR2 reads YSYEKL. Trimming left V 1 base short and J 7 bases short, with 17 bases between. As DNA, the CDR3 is TGCGCCAGCAGCCAAGGCATGTCTCGGGGGAGGAATTCACCCCTCCACTTT. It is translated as CASSQGMSRGRNSPLHF.

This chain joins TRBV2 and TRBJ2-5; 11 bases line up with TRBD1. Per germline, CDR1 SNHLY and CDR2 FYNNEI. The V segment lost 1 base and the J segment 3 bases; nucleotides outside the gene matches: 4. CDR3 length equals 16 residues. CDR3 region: CASSEVGQGEEETQYF. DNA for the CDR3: TGTGCCAGCAGTGAAGTGGGACAGGGGGAGGAAGAGACCCAGTACTTC.

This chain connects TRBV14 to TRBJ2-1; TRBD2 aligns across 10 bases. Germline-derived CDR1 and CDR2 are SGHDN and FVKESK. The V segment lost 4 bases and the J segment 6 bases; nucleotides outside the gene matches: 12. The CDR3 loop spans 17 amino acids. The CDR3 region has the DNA TGTGCCAGCAGCCTAACTAAATACAGCGGGGGGGCCAATGAGCAGTTCTTC. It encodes CASSLTKYSGGANEQFF.

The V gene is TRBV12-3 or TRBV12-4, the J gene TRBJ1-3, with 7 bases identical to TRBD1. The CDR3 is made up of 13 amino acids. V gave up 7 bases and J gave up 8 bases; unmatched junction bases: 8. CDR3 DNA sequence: TGTGCCAGCACCCCCAGGGGGTTGTACACCATATATTTT. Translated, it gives CASTPRGLYTIYF.

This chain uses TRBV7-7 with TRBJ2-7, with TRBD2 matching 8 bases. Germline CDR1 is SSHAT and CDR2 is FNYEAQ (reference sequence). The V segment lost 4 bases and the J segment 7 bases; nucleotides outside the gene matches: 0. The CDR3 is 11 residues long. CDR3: CASSSSGEQYF. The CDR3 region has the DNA TGTGCCAGCAGCTCTAGCGGGGAGCAGTACTTC.

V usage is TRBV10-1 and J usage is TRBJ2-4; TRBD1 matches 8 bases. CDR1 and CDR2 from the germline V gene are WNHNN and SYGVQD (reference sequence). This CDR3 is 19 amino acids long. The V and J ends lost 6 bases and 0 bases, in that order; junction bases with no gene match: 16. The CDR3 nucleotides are TGCGCCAGCAGAGAAAAGCGAGGACAGGGTCAGATAGCCAAAAACATTCAGTACTTC. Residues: CASREKRGQGQIAKNIQYF.

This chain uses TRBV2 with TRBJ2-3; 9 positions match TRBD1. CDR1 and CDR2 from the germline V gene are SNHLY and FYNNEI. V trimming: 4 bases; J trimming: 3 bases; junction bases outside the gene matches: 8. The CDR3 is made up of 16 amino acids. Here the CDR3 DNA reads TGTGCCAGCAGTGTTCAGGGGACAGGGTCGACAGATACGCAGTATTTT. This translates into CASSVQGTGSTDTQYF.

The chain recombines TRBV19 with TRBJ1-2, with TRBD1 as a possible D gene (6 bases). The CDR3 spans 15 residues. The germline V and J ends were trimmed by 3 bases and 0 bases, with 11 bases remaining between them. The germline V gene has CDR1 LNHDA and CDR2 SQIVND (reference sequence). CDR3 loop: CASSIRGLANYGYTF. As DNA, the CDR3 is TGTGCCAGTAGTATTAGGGGGTTAGCTAACTATGGCTACACCTTC.

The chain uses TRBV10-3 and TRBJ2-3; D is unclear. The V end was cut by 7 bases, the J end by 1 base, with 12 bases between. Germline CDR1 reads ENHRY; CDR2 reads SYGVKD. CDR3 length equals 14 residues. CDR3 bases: TGTGCCATCACCCCTACCGTAGGCACAGATACGCAGTATTTT. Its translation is CAITPTVGTDTQYF.

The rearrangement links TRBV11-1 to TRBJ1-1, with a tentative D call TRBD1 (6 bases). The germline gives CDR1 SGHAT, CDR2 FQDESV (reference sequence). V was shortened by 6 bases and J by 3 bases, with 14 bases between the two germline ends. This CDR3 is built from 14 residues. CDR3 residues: CASRNREMDTEAFF. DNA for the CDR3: TGTGCCAGCAGAAACAGGGAAATGGACACTGAAGCTTTCTTT. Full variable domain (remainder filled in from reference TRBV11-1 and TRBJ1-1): EAEVAQSPRYKITEKSQAVAFWCDPISGHATLYWYRQILGQGPELLVQFQDESVVDDSQLPKDRFSAERLKGVDSTLKIQPAELGDSAMYLCASRNREMDTEAFFGQGTRLTVV.

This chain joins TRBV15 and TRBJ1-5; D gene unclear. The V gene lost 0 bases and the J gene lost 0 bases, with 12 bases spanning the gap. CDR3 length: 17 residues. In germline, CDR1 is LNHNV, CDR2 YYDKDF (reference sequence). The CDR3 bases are TGTGCCACCAGCAGAGACCCCCCGAGGAATAGCAATCAGCCCCAGCATTTT. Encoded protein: CATSRDPPRNSNQPQHF.

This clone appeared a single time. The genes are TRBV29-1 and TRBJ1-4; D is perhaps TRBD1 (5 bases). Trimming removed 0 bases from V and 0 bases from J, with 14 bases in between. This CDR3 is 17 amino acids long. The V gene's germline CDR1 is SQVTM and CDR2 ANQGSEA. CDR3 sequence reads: CSVEDPRALATNEKLFF. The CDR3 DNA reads TGCAGCGTTGAAGATCCCAGGGCCCTTGCAACTAATGAAAAACTGTTTTTT. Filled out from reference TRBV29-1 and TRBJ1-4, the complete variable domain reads SAVISQKPSRDICQRGTSLTIQCQVDSQVTMMFWYRQQPGQSLTLIATANQGSEATYESGFVIDKFPISRPNLTFSTLTVSNMSPEDSSIYLCSVEDPRALATNEKLFFGSGTQLSVL.

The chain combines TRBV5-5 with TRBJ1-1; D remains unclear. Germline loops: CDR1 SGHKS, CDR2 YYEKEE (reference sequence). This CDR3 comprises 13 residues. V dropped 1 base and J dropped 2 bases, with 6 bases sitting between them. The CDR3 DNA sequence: TGTGCCAGCAGCTTGATGAGTAACACTGAAGCTTTCTTT. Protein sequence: CASSLMSNTEAFF.

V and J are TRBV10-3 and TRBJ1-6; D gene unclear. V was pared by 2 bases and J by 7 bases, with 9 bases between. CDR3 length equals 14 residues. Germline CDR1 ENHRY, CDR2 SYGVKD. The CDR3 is CAISEPTVNSPLHF. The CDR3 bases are TGTGCCATCAGTGAGCCCACAGTGAATTCACCCCTCCACTTT.

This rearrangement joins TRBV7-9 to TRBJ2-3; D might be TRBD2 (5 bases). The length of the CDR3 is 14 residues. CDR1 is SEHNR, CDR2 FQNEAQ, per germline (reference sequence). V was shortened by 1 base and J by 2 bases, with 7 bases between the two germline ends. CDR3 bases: TGTGCCAGCAGCTTAGTGGGAGACACAGATACGCAGTATTTT. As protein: CASSLVGDTDTQYF.